A single sample is the source of the 19 T cell receptor beta chains below, sequenced in a study of T cell clones after liver transplantation. The method was immunoSEQ multiplex PCR; TCRdb's version includes in-frame clones alone and lacks a portion of them. The sample lists some 13,000 clones, 70% to 80% seen once, with over 25% in the top ten. This sample comprised CD8+ T cells from blood, obtained at the 22-month timepoint. The receptors were gathered from a human patient who received a liver transplant. The graft donor may have given rise to some T cells.

The chain is built from TRBV7-9 and TRBJ2-7, with TRBD2 as a possible D gene (6 bases). This CDR3 comprises 15 residues. Between the trimmed V and J ends, which lost 5 bases and 2 bases, there was a span of 16 bases. Germline CDR1 is SEHNR and CDR2 is FQNEAQ (reference sequence). The CDR3 loop is CASSPRDSPPYEQYF. The CDR3 coding sequence is TGTGCCAGCAGCCCCCGGGACTCCCCACCCTACGAGCAGTACTTC.

The chain carries TRBV7-9 and TRBJ1-1, with D perhaps TRBD1 (5 bases). Germline CDR1 reads SEHNR; CDR2 reads FQNEAQ (reference sequence). This CDR3 has 16 residues. Trimming removed 4 bases from V and 1 base from J, with 16 bases in between. CDR3: CASSSGRAGTNTEAFF. DNA for the CDR3: TGTGCCAGCAGCTCAGGGCGGGCAGGGACGAACACTGAAGCTTTCTTT. Full variable domain (missing parts from reference TRBV7-9 and TRBJ1-1): DTGVSQNPRHKITKRGQNVTFRCDPISEHNRLYWYRQTLGQGPEFLTYFQNEAQLEKSRLLSDRFSAERPKGSFSTLEIQRTEQGDSAMYLCASSSGRAGTNTEAFFGQGTRLTVV.

This clone has a handful of counts. At one end, the junction sequence differs from germline, possibly due to a read error. Other nucleotide sequences from this sample produce the same CDR3. The chain links TRBV7-9 to TRBJ2-2; 7 nucleotides match TRBD1. Germline values: CDR1 SEHNR, CDR2 FQNEAQ (reference sequence). The CDR3 extends over 14 amino acids. The CDR3 region is CASSPGTVTGELFF. The DNA for the CDR3 is TGCGCCAGCAGCCCCGGGACAGTTACCGGGGAGCTGTTTTTT.

This clone was counted a single time. This chain uses TRBV12-1 with TRBJ2-4; the table's D call of TRBD1 was not tested on the DNA. TRBV12-1 corresponds to a pseudogene. This CDR3 is 16 amino acids long. The chain's CDR3 is CASSLPGQESKNIQYF. The CDR3 DNA reads TGTGCCAGCAGCTTACCGGGACAGGAATCCAAAAACATTCAGTACTTC.

The gene calls are TRBV7-6 and TRBJ2-2, with D tentatively TRBD1 (5 bases). The CDR3 runs to 15 residues. The ends were cut back, 5 bases at V and 1 base at J, with 11 bases in the middle. Germline V gene data show CDR1 as SGHVS and CDR2 as FNYEAQ. The CDR3 region is CASSTGHLNTGELFF. The CDR3 coding sequence is TGTGCCAGCAGCACAGGACACCTGAACACCGGGGAGCTGTTTTTT.

The table lists this clone with a count of one. V and J are TRBV6-5 and TRBJ1-5; 8 bases match TRBD1. Per the germline V gene, CDR1 is MNHEY and CDR2 is SVGAGI. CDR3 length: 14 residues. Unmatched junction bases numbered 3, after V lost 1 base and J lost 7 bases. DNA for the CDR3: TGTGCCAGCAGTTACTTACAGGGGGAACAGCCCCAGCATTTT. It translates to CASSYLQGEQPQHF.

The CDR3 is CASSSSTEAFF. DNA of the CDR3: TGTGCCAGCAGCTCTAGCACTGAAGCTTTCTTT. This sequence joins TRBV7-1 and TRBJ1-1, with D unresolved. TRBV7-1 has ORF status, its function being uncertain. V shed 3 bases and J shed 4 bases, with 3 bases lying between them. The CDR3 has 11 residues.

The chain recombines TRBV7-3 with TRBJ2-3, with D tentatively TRBD1 or TRBD2 (5 bases each). Looked up from germline, CDR1 is SGHTA and CDR2 is FQGTGA. Trimming removed 8 bases at V and 1 base at J, with 13 bases between. CDR3 length: 14 residues. The CDR3: CASAPGPGTDTQYF. The CDR3, as DNA: TGTGCCAGCGCCCCGGGACCCGGCACAGATACGCAGTATTTT.

This chain connects TRBV4-3 to TRBJ1-1, with D perhaps matching TRBD1 (6 bases). This CDR3 is built from 15 residues. Trimming took off 0 bases at V and 6 bases at J, with 14 bases between the two ends. CDR1 and CDR2 (germline): LGHNA, YSLEER. The CDR3 region has the DNA TGCGCCAGCAGCCAAGATCGGTGGGGGGCGGCTGAAGCTTTCTTT. Protein product: CASSQDRWGAAEAFF.

This clone came up a few times. This chain connects TRBV9 to TRBJ2-3; D is unclear. CDR1 SGDLS and CDR2 YYNGEE come from the germline V gene. Trimming left V 0 bases short and J 1 base short, with 3 bases between. This CDR3 region has 13 residues. The CDR3, as DNA: TGTGCCAGCAGCGTAGCGGGCACAGATACGCAGTATTTT. This encodes CASSVAGTDTQYF.

The genes are TRBV2 and TRBJ2-1; D ambiguous. V lost 0 bases to trimming and J lost 8 bases, with 8 bases between them. The CDR3 is 13 residues long. Germline assignment: CDR1 SNHLY and CDR2 FYNNEI. The CDR3 DNA sequence: TGTGCCAGCAGTGAAGCGCTTTCCGATGAGCAGTTCTTC. Its translation is CASSEALSDEQFF.

The chain employs TRBV27 and TRBJ2-7; 8 bases are shared with TRBD2. The CDR3 has 13 residues. The V and J ends lost 2 bases and 7 bases, in that order; junction bases with no gene match: 4. Germline V gene lookup returns CDR1 MNHEY and CDR2 SMNVEV (reference sequence). The CDR3: CASSLTGTREQYF. The DNA of the CDR3 is TGTGCCAGCAGTTTAACCGGGACTAGAGAGCAGTACTTC.

This clone was counted only a few times. The V gene is TRBV4-3, the J gene TRBJ2-6; maybe TRBD2 (5 bases). The CDR3 runs to 18 residues. CDR1 and CDR2 (germline): LGHNA, YSLEER. The ends were cut back, 0 bases at V and 0 bases at J, with 12 bases in the middle. CDR3 sequence (DNA): TGCGCCAGCAGCCAAGATGGAGGTGGGCCCTCTGGGGCCAACGTCCTGACTTTC. Protein: CASSQDGGGPSGANVLTF.

This clone was seen once. V gene TRBV5-4 combines with J gene TRBJ2-1; maybe TRBD2 (6 bases). Trimming left V 0 bases short and J 4 bases short, with 14 bases between. The CDR3 is 16 amino acids. Germline CDR1 SGHNT, CDR2 YYREEE (reference sequence). Here the CDR3 DNA reads TGTGCCAGCAGCTTGGGGGGTAGGACTAATTACAATGAGCAGTTCTTC. Translating gives CASSLGGRTNYNEQFF.

V and J are TRBV20-1 and TRBJ2-1, with 8 bases matching TRBD2. CDR1 is DFQATT and CDR2 is SNEGSKA in the germline V gene (reference sequence). With 6 bases clipped from V and 13 bases from J, the junction kept 5 bases outside the gene matches. The CDR3 has 10 residues. CDR3 DNA sequence: TGCAGTGCGAGGACTAGCAGTCAGTTCTTC. This encodes CSARTSSQFF.

The CDR3 is CASSISGGVIYEQYF. The CDR3 nucleotides read TGTGCCAGTAGTATCTCAGGGGGAGTCATATACGAGCAGTACTTC. This chain uses TRBV19 with TRBJ2-7; 7 bases are shared with TRBD1. Germline V CDR1 and CDR2: LNHDA, SQIVND (reference sequence). The CDR3 covers 15 residues. V lost 3 bases and J lost 4; bases outside the gene matches: 9.

The V gene is TRBV6-1, the J gene TRBJ2-3; 11 bases agree with TRBD2. J was trimmed by 6 bases and V by 0 bases; bases with no gene match: 5. CDR1 MNHNS and CDR2 SASEGT come from the germline V gene. This CDR3 has 16 amino acids. The CDR3 is CASSEASGGARDTQYF. The CDR3 region has the DNA TGTGCCAGCAGTGAAGCTAGCGGGGGGGCACGGGATACGCAGTATTTT.

The rearrangement joins TRBV7-8 to TRBJ2-7, with TRBD2 matching over 10 bases. The CDR3 totals 15 residues. V lost 4 bases and J lost 6; bases outside the gene matches: 9. The germline V gene has CDR1 SGHVS and CDR2 FQNEAQ. CDR3 in DNA: TGTGCCAGCAGCTATAGAGCGGGAGGGGTTTCCGAGCAGTACTTC. As protein: CASSYRAGGVSEQYF.

The count of this clone is one. J is TRBJ2-3 and V is TRBV13, with a tentative D call TRBD2 (6 bases). The CDR3 consists of 14 residues. Trimming stripped 8 bases from V and 4 bases from J, with 16 bases between. The germline gives CDR1 PRHDT, CDR2 FYEKMQ (reference sequence). This CDR3 reads CASCSGVRADTQYF. DNA of the CDR3: TGTGCCAGCTGTTCGGGAGTGAGAGCAGATACGCAGTATTTT. The variable domain in full, with the rest retrieved from reference TRBV13 and TRBJ2-3, is AAGVIQSPRHLIKEKRETATLKCYPIPRHDTVYWYQQGPGQDPQFLISFYEKMQSDKGSIPDRFSAQQFSDYHSELNMSSLELGDSALYFCASCSGVRADTQYFGPGTRLTVL.